This is a list of T cell receptor beta chains from one sample in a study of cytomegalovirus exposure and HLA in healthy donors. Generated by immunoSEQ multiplex PCR, the TCRdb table keeps only in-frame clones and is missing some. The table has roughly 77,000 clones, roughly 9.1% seen once. Input material: PBMCs. The receptors derive from a man aged 55 to 70 in good health and CMV-seropositive. The CDR3 runs from the conserved cysteine through the conserved F or W. Each record gives: CDR3 DNA, CDR3 protein, D gene, J gene, V gene, clone size. The D gene is left open where the match is weak. Clone size, where shown, is once, few, many, or a class for clones that have expanded.

cdr3_nt: TGTGCCAGCAGTGAAGCGAGGGGGGGGGAGCAGTACTTC; cdr3_aa: CASSEARGGEQYF; d_call: -; j_call: TRBJ2-7; v_call: TRBV6-1; clone_size: few
cdr3_nt: TGCAGCGGTAGTTCCATGGGACTCGAGCAGTACTTC; cdr3_aa: CSGSSMGLEQYF; d_call: -; j_call: TRBJ2-7; v_call: TRBV29-1; clone_size: few
cdr3_nt: TGTGCCTCTGGGGCTAGCGGGAAGGGCTACAATGAGCAGTTCTTC; cdr3_aa: CASGASGKGYNEQFF; d_call: TRBD2; j_call: TRBJ2-1; v_call: TRBV27; clone_size: -
cdr3_nt: TGTGCCAGCAGCGTAGAAGACATTCCGAACACTGAAGCTTTCTTT; cdr3_aa: CASSVEDIPNTEAFF; d_call: -; j_call: TRBJ1-1; v_call: TRBV9; clone_size: few
cdr3_nt: TGTGCCAGCAGCGTACCCAGGGGAACGACAGATACGCAGTATTTT; cdr3_aa: CASSVPRGTTDTQYF; d_call: -; j_call: TRBJ2-3; v_call: TRBV6-6; clone_size: -
cdr3_nt: TGTGCCAGCAGTGAACAGGGGCTGTCTGCCTACACCTTC; cdr3_aa: CASSEQGLSAYTF; d_call: -; j_call: TRBJ1-2; v_call: TRBV2; clone_size: -
cdr3_nt: TGTGCCAGCTCGGACGGAAACCAGGGTGGGCCTCTTCAGTTCTTC; cdr3_aa: CASSDGNQGGPLQFF; d_call: -; j_call: TRBJ2-1; v_call: TRBV18; clone_size: few
cdr3_nt: TGTGCCTGGAGCCAATCCACCGGGGAGCTGTTTTTT; cdr3_aa: CAWSQSTGELFF; d_call: -; j_call: TRBJ2-2; v_call: TRBV30; clone_size: many
cdr3_nt: TGCGCCAGCCCGAGGGTAGAGGAGAATCAGCCCCAGCATTTT; cdr3_aa: CASPRVEENQPQHF; d_call: -; j_call: TRBJ1-5; v_call: TRBV23-1; clone_size: few
cdr3_nt: TGTGCCAGCTCACCTAACCCCGGGGATCAGCCCCAGCATTTT; cdr3_aa: CASSPNPGDQPQHF; d_call: -; j_call: TRBJ1-5; v_call: TRBV18; clone_size: few
cdr3_nt: TGTGCCAGCAGCTTAGTATCAGGTTCGGGAGAAGCTTTCTTT; cdr3_aa: CASSLVSGSGEAFF; d_call: -; j_call: TRBJ1-1; v_call: TRBV11-2; clone_size: many
cdr3_nt: TGTGCCTGGACCGGGACAGGGGCCGGAAACACCATATATTTT; cdr3_aa: CAWTGTGAGNTIYF; d_call: TRBD1; j_call: TRBJ1-3; v_call: TRBV30; clone_size: -
cdr3_nt: TGCAGCGTTGAAGAGGGCGGAGGGAACACTGAAGCTTTCTTT; cdr3_aa: CSVEEGGGNTEAFF; d_call: -; j_call: TRBJ1-1; v_call: TRBV29-1; clone_size: many
cdr3_nt: TGCAGCGCGTTACCCCAGAACTCTGGAAACACCATATATTTT; cdr3_aa: CSALPQNSGNTIYF; d_call: -; j_call: TRBJ1-3; v_call: TRBV29-1; clone_size: few
cdr3_nt: TGTGCCAGTAGTATAGGTAGTGGAACAGCTCAAGAGACCCAGTACTTC; cdr3_aa: CASSIGSGTAQETQYF; d_call: -; j_call: TRBJ2-5; v_call: TRBV19; clone_size: -
cdr3_nt: TGTGCCAGCAGTGAAGCGGGACTAGCGGGTGAGACCCAGTACTTC; cdr3_aa: CASSEAGLAGETQYF; d_call: TRBD2; j_call: TRBJ2-5; v_call: TRBV2; clone_size: -
cdr3_nt: TGCGCCAGCAGCTTGGACAGGGGAATAGGGGAGATTCCCGGGGAGCTGTTTTTT; cdr3_aa: CASSLDRGIGEIPGELFF; d_call: TRBD1; j_call: TRBJ2-2; v_call: TRBV5-1; clone_size: few
cdr3_nt: TGTGCCAGCAGTTTGATTGGCCAGGAGCAGTTCTTC; cdr3_aa: CASSLIGQEQFF; d_call: -; j_call: TRBJ2-1; v_call: TRBV28; clone_size: -
cdr3_nt: TGTGCCAGCACCCGGGGGGGACAGTCTCCGAACACTGAAGCTTTCTTT; cdr3_aa: CASTRGGQSPNTEAFF; d_call: TRBD1; j_call: TRBJ1-1; v_call: TRBV7-9; clone_size: -
cdr3_nt: TGTGCCACCAGCAGAGATCCGTCTAGCAGCTACGAGCAGTACTTC; cdr3_aa: CATSRDPSSSYEQYF; d_call: -; j_call: TRBJ2-7; v_call: TRBV15; clone_size: -
cdr3_nt: TGTGCCACCTCAGGGGCGGGAGCGGTGTACACCGGGGAGCTGTTTTTT; cdr3_aa: CATSGAGAVYTGELFF; d_call: -; j_call: TRBJ2-2; v_call: TRBV10-3; clone_size: few
cdr3_nt: TGTGCCAGCAGTTACTCTGCGGGGAGCTCCTACAATGAGCAGTTCTTC; cdr3_aa: CASSYSAGSSYNEQFF; d_call: -; j_call: TRBJ2-1; v_call: TRBV6-6; clone_size: -
cdr3_nt: TGTGCCATCAGAGACAGGGGGCGAGGCACAGATACGCAGTATTTT; cdr3_aa: CAIRDRGRGTDTQYF; d_call: TRBD1; j_call: TRBJ2-3; v_call: TRBV10-3; clone_size: -
cdr3_nt: TGTGCCAGCTCACCGACTGGGAGCACCGGGGAGCTGTTTTTT; cdr3_aa: CASSPTGSTGELFF; d_call: -; j_call: TRBJ2-2; v_call: TRBV18; clone_size: few
cdr3_nt: TGTGCCTGGAGTTCCAGGAACACTGAAGCTTTCTTT; cdr3_aa: CAWSSRNTEAFF; d_call: -; j_call: TRBJ1-1; v_call: TRBV30; clone_size: -
cdr3_nt: TGTGCCAGCAGCTTAGAACAGGGGACCTACAATGAGCAGTTCTTC; cdr3_aa: CASSLEQGTYNEQFF; d_call: TRBD1; j_call: TRBJ2-1; v_call: TRBV11-2; clone_size: -
cdr3_nt: TGCGCCAGCAGCTTGGCTGGGGCGGCCCACGAGCAGTACTTC; cdr3_aa: CASSLAGAAHEQYF; d_call: -; j_call: TRBJ2-7; v_call: TRBV5-1; clone_size: few
cdr3_nt: TGTGCCAGCAGCCCGACAGGGTGGGACACTGAAGCTTTCTTT; cdr3_aa: CASSPTGWDTEAFF; d_call: TRBD1; j_call: TRBJ1-1; v_call: TRBV6-1; clone_size: few
cdr3_nt: TGTGCCGGACAGGGGGACGGCAATCAGCCCCAGCATTTT; cdr3_aa: CAGQGDGNQPQHF; d_call: TRBD1; j_call: TRBJ1-5; v_call: TRBV2; clone_size: few
cdr3_nt: TGTGCCAGCAGCTTTGGGCTACAGGGATCAGAGACCCAGTACTTC; cdr3_aa: CASSFGLQGSETQYF; d_call: -; j_call: TRBJ2-5; v_call: TRBV7-3; clone_size: many
cdr3_nt: TGTGCCAGCAGTTTGGGGACAGGGGATCAGCCCCAGCATTTT; cdr3_aa: CASSLGTGDQPQHF; d_call: TRBD1; j_call: TRBJ1-5; v_call: TRBV28; clone_size: few
cdr3_nt: TGTGCCTGGAACAGGGGGAACGCAAACGAAAAACTGTTTTTT; cdr3_aa: CAWNRGNANEKLFF; d_call: TRBD1; j_call: TRBJ1-4; v_call: TRBV30; clone_size: few
cdr3_nt: TGTGCCAGCAGCTTAGCCGCGGGACTAGCGGGTCTCTACGAGCAGTACTTC; cdr3_aa: CASSLAAGLAGLYEQYF; d_call: TRBD2; j_call: TRBJ2-7; v_call: TRBV7-8; clone_size: few
cdr3_nt: TGTGCCAGCAGCGTTAGCGGGGTAACAGATACGCAGTATTTT; cdr3_aa: CASSVSGVTDTQYF; d_call: TRBD2; j_call: TRBJ2-3; v_call: TRBV9; clone_size: -